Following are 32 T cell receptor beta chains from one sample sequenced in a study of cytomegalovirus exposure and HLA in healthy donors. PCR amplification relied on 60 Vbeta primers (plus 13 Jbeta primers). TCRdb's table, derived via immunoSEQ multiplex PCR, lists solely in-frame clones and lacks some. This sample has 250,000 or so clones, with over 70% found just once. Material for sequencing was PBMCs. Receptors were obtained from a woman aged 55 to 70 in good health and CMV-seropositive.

As DNA, the CDR3 is TGTGCCAGCAGCTTAGTCCTGGGGAGGAAGAACACTGAAGCTTTCTTT. Protein sequence: CASSLVLGRKNTEAFF. V gene TRBV7-8 combines with J gene TRBJ1-1; the D is unclear. The length of the CDR3 is 16 residues. Trimming shortened V by 1 base and J by 1 base, and 13 bases separated the two germline ends. Germline V gives CDR1 SGHVS, CDR2 FQNEAQ.

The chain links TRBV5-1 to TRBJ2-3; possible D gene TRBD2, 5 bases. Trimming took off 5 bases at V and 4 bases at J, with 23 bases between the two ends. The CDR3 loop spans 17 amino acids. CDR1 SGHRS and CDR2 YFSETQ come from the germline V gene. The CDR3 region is CASSLASYTAPPDTQYF. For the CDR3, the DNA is TGCGCCAGCAGTCTCGCTAGCTATACCGCTCCCCCAGATACGCAGTATTTT.

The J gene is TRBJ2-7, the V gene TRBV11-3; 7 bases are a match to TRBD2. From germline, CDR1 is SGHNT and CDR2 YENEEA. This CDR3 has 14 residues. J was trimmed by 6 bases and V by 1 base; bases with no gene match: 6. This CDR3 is CASSLGGSRSEQYF. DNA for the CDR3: TGTGCCAGCAGCTTAGGCGGGAGTAGAAGCGAGCAGTACTTC.

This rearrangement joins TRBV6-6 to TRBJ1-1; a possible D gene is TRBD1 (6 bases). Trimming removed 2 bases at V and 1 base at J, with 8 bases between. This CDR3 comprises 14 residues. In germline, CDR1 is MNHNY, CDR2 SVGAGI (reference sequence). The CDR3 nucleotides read TGTGCCAGCAGTTACCTGGACAGGAACACTGAAGCTTTCTTT. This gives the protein CASSYLDRNTEAFF.

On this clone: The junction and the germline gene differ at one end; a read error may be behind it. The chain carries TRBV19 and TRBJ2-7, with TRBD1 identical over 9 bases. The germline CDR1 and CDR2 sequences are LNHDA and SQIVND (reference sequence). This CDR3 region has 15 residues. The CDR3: CAGRQSGTGSYEQYF. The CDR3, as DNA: TGTGCCGGTAGACAATCCGGGACAGGGTCCTACGAGCAGTACTTC.

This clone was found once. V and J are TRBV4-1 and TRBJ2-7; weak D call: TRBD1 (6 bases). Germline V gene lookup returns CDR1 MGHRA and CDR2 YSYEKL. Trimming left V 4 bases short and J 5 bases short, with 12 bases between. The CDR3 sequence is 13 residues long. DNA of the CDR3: TGCGCCAGCAGCCTATACCGACAGGACGAGCAGTACTTC. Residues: CASSLYRQDEQYF.

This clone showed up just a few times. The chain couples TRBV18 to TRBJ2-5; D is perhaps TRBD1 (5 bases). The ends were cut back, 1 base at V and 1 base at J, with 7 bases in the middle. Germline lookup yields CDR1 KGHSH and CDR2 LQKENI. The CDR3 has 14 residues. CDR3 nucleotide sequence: TGTGCCAGCTCACCACAGGGGCCCCAAGAGACCCAGTACTTC. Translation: CASSPQGPQETQYF.

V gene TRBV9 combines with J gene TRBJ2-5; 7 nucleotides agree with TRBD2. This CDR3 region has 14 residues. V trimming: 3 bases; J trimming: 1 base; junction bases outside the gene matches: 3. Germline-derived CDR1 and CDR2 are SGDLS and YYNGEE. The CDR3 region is CASSAGLSQETQYF. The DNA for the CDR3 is TGTGCCAGCAGCGCGGGACTATCCCAAGAGACCCAGTACTTC.

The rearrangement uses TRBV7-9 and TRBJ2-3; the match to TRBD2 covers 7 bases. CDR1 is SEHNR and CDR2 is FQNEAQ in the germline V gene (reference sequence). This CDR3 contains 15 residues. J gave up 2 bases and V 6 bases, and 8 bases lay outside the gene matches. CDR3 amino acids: CASSHPGLSTDTQYF. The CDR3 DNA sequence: TGTGCCAGCAGTCATCCGGGACTATCCACAGATACGCAGTATTTT.

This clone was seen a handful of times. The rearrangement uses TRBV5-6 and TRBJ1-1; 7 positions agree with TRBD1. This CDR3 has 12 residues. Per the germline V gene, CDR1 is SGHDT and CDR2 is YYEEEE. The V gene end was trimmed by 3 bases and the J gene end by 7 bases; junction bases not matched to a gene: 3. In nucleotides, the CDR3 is TGTGCCAGCAGCTCCTACAGGGGTGAAGCTTTCTTT. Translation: CASSSYRGEAFF.

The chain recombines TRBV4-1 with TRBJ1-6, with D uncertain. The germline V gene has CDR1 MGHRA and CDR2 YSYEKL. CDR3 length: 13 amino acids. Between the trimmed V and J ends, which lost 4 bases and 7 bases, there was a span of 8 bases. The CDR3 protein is CASSPDWNSPLHF. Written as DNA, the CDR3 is TGCGCCAGCAGCCCGGACTGGAATTCACCCCTCCACTTT.

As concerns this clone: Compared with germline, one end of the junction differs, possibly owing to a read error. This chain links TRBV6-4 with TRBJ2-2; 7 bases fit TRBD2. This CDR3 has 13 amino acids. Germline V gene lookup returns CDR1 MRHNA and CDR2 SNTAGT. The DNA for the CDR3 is TGTGCCAGCAGTACCTGGGCGTCGGGGGGGCTGTTTTTT. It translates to CASSTWASGGLFF.

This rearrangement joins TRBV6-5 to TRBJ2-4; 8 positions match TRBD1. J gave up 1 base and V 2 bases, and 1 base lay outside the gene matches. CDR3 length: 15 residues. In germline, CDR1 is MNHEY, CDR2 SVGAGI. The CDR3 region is CASSYRDRAKNIQYF. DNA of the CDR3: TGTGCCAGCAGTTACAGGGACAGGGCCAAAAACATTCAGTACTTC.

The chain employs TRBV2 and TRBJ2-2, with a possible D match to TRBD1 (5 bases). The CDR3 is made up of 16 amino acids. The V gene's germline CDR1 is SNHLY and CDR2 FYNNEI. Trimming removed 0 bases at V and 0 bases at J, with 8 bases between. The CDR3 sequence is CASSEAGPANTGELFF. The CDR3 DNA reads TGTGCCAGCAGTGAAGCGGGGCCTGCGAACACCGGGGAGCTGTTTTTT.

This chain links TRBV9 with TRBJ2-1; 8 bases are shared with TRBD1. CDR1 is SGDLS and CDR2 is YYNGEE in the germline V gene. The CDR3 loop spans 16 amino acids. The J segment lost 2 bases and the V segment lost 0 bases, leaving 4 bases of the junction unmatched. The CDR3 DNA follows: TGTGCCAGCAGCGTAGGGCGGACAGGGACCTACAATGAGCAGTTCTTC. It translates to CASSVGRTGTYNEQFF.

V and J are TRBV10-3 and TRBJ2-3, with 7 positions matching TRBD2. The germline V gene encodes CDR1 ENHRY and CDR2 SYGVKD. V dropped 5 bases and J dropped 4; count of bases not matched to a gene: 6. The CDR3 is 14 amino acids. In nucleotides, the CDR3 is TGTGCCATCAGTAGCGGGGTAGACGCAGATACGCAGTATTTT. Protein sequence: CAISSGVDADTQYF.

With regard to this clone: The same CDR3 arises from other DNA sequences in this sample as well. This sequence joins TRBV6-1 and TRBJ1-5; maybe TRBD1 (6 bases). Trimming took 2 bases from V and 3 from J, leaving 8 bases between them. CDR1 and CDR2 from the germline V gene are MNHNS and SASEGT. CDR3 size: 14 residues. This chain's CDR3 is CASSERGFNQPQHF. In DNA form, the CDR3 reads TGTGCCAGCAGTGAAAGGGGGTTCAATCAGCCCCAGCATTTT.

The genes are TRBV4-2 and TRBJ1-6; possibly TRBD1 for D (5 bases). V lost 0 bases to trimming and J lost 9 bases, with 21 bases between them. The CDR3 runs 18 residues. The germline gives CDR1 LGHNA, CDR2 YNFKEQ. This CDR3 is CASSQEARDWKGISPLHF. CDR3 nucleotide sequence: TGTGCCAGCAGCCAAGAAGCGCGGGACTGGAAGGGGATTTCACCCCTCCACTTT.

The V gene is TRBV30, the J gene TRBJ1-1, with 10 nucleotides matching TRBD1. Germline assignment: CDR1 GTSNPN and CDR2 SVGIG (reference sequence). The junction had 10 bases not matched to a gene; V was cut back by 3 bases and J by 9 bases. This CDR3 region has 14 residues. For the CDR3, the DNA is TGTGCCTGGAGACAGACAGGGGGCTTACTACAAGCTTTCTTT. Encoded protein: CAWRQTGGLLQAFF.

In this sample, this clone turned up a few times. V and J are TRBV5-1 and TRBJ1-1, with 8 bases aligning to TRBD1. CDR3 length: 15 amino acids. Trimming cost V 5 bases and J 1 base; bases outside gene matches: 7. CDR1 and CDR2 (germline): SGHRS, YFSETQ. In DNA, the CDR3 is TGCGCCAGCAGACCCTGGCAGGGGGCGAACACTGAAGCTTTCTTT. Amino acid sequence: CASRPWQGANTEAFF.

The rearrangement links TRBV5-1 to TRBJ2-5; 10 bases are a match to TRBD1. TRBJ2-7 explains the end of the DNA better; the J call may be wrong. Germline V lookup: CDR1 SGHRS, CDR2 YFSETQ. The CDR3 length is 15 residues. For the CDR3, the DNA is TGCGCCAGCAGCCGCCGGGACAGGGGTTCCTACGAGCAGTACTTC. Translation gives CASSRRDRGSYEQYF.

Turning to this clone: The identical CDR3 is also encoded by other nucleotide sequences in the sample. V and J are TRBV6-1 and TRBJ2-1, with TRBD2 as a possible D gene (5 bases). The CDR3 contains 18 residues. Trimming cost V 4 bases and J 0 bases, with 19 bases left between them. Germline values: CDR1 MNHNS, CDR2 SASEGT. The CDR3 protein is CASSGVEADHSSYNEQFF. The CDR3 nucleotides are TGTGCCAGCAGTGGGGTAGAAGCGGACCATAGCTCCTACAATGAGCAGTTCTTC.

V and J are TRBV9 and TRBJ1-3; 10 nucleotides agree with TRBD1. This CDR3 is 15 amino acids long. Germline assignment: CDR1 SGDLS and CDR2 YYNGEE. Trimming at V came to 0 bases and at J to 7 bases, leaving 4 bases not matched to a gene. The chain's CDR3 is CASSVDWGQGNTIYF. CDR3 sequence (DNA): TGTGCCAGCAGCGTAGATTGGGGACAGGGGAACACCATATATTTT.

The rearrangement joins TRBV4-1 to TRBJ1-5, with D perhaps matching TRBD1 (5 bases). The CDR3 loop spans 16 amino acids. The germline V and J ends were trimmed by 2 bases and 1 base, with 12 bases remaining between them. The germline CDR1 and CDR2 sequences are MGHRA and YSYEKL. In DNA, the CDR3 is TGCGCCAGCAGCCAACGCAGGGAAGCGAGCAATCAGCCCCAGCATTTT. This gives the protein CASSQRREASNQPQHF.

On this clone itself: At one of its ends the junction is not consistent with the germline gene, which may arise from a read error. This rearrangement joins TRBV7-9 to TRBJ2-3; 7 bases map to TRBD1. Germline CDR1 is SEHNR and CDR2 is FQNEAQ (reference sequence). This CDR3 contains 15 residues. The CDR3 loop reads CSSSFSNRGTDTQYF. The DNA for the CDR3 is TGTTCCAGCAGCTTTTCTAACAGGGGTACAGATACGCAGTATTTT.

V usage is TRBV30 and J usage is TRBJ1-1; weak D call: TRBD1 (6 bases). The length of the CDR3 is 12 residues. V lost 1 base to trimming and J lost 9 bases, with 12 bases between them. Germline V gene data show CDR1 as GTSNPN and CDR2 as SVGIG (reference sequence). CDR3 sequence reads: CAWSDTGYQAFF. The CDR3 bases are TGTGCCTGGAGTGATACAGGGTATCAAGCTTTCTTT.

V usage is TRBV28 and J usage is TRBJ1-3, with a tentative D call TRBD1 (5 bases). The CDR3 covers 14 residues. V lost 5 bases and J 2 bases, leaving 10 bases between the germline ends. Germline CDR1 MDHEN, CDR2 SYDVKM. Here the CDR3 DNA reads TGTGCCAGCAGTGGGGGGACTGCTGGAAACACCATATATTTT. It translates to CASSGGTAGNTIYF. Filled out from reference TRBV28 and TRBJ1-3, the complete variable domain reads DVKVTQSSRYLVKRTGEKVFLECVQDMDHENMFWYRQDPGLGLRLIYFSYDVKMKEKGDIPEGYSVSREKKERFSLILESASTNQTSMYLCASSGGTAGNTIYFGEGSWLTVV.

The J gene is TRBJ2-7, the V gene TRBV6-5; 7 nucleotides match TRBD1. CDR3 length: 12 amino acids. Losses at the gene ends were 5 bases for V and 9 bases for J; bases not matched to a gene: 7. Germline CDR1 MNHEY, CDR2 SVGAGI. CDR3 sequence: CASSPDRSRQYF. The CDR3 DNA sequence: TGTGCCAGCAGTCCGGACAGGTCGCGGCAGTACTTC.

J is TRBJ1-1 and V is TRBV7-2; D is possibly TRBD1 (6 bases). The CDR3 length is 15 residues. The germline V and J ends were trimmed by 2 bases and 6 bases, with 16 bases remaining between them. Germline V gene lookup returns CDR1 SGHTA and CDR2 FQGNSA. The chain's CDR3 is CASSLLRTVNSEAFF. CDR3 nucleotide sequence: TGTGCCAGCAGCTTACTCCGGACAGTAAATTCTGAAGCTTTCTTT.

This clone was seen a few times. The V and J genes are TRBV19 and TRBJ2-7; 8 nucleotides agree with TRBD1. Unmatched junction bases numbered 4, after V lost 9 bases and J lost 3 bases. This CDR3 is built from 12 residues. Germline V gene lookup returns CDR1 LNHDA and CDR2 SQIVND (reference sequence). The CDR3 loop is CASNGQGYEQYF. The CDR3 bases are TGTGCCAGCAACGGACAGGGCTACGAGCAGTACTTC.

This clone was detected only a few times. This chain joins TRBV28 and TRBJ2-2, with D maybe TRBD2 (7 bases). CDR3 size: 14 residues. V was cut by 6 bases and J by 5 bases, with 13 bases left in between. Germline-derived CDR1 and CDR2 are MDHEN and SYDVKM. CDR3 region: CASSKRGGTGELFF. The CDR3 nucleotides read TGTGCCAGCAGCAAAAGGGGGGGGACCGGGGAGCTGTTTTTT. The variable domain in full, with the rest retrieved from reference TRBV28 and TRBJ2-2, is DVKVTQSSRYLVKRTGEKVFLECVQDMDHENMFWYRQDPGLGLRLIYFSYDVKMKEKGDIPEGYSVSREKKERFSLILESASTNQTSMYLCASSKRGGTGELFFGEGSRLTVL.

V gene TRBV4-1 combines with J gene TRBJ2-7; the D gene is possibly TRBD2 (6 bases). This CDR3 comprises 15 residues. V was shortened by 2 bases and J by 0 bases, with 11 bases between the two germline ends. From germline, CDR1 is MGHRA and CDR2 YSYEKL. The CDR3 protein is CASSQRMDYSYEQYF. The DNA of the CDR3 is TGCGCCAGCAGCCAACGTATGGACTACTCCTACGAGCAGTACTTC.